The subject of this entry is one T cell receptor (beta chain). The entry originates in a study of blood T cell repertoires in COVID-19. Whole-study context: Whether acute or convalescent, the COVID-19 samples came from the United States, Italy and Spain.

Assay: immunoSEQ multiplex PCR; the TCRdb copy retains only in-frame clones and omits some. The sample yields 140,000 to 150,000 clones, 81% seen once. Source material: peripheral blood. The receptor's source is a human donor in a cohort sampled during active COVID-19.

This CDR3 is CASQKGVAGGLEQYF. The CDR3 bases are TGTGCCAGCCAAAAGGGGGTAGCGGGAGGGCTCGAGCAGTACTTC. V gene TRBV2 combines with J gene TRBJ2-7; 11 bases are a match to TRBD2. Germline assignment: CDR1 SNHLY and CDR2 FYNNEI. This CDR3 contains 15 residues. V lost 8 bases and J lost 6; bases outside the gene matches: 12.